In its sample, the clone carrying this T cell receptor (beta chain) was seen a few times. Its antigen is unidentified. This entry is derived from a study of beta chain features in type 1 diabetes. Study overall: Healthy donors, compared against patients, showed similar age, gender and cell yields.

Findings and limits, study-wide: It was possible that PCR favored shorter templates, equally so in patients and controls. Patients with type 1 diabetes carried fewer insertions and had more deletions at their VDJ junctions.

Expressed TCRB transcripts were sequenced because the entire RNA isolate underwent reverse transcription. The repertoire was sequenced with immunoSEQ multiplex PCR; TCRdb's copy has only in-frame clones and lacks some. This table has over 300,000 clones, 6.5% to 10% appearing once. The sequence was collected from a woman aged 18-35 years in good health. The specimen sequenced was central memory CD4+ T cells from blood.

The CDR3 region has the DNA TGTGCCAGCAGCTTATCTACAGGGGCGGGGTCCCTACGACAGGATACGCAGTATTTT. Translation gives CASSLSTGAGSLRQDTQYF. The rearrangement links TRBV7-9 to TRBJ2-3, with D perhaps matching TRBD1 (7 bases). The CDR3 has 19 amino acids. Trimming took 2 bases from V and 6 from J, leaving 27 bases between them. The germline V gene encodes CDR1 SEHNR and CDR2 FQNEAQ (reference sequence).